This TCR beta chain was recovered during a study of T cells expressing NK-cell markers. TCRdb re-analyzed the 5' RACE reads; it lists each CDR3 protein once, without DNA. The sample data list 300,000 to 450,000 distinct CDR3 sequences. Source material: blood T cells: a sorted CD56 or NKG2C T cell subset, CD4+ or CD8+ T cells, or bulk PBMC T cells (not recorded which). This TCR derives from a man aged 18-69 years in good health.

The CDR3 protein is CAWSTRLGEKLFF. This sequence joins TRBV30 and TRBJ1-4. The CDR3 consists of 13 residues. CDR1 and CDR2 from the germline V gene are GTSNPN and SVGIG (reference sequence).